The rows below give T cell receptor beta chains drawn from one sample of a study of blood T cells in healthy people across ages. TCRdb independently ran MiXCR on the 5' RACE reads; one entry per CDR3 protein. This sample has approximately 960,000 distinct CDR3 sequences, with just under 30% found just once. This sample also appeared in a second study, on T cells of mothers and their children.

Sequenced material: blood. The receptor set was obtained from a woman in her 40s in good health. The CDR3 runs from the conserved cysteine through the conserved F or W.

J	V	CDR3
TRBJ2-7	TRBV27	CASSPPGRREQYF
TRBJ2-5	TRBV7-2	CASSERRIRETQYF
TRBJ2-3	TRBV6-2/TRBV6-3	CASGRGPPSTDTQYF
TRBJ1-2	TRBV2	CAGRGIGGYTF
TRBJ2-7	TRBV20-1	CSASPGGRGEQYF
TRBJ2-1	TRBV10-3	CAIRQTSGSYNEQFF
TRBJ2-3	TRBV7-9	CASSSDREIIWDTQYF
TRBJ2-1	TRBV24-1	CATSQDSYNEQFF
TRBJ2-1	TRBV6-2/TRBV6-3	CASRLSGEQFF
TRBJ1-5	TRBV29-1	CSVCEGDSNQPQHF
TRBJ1-2	TRBV7-2	CASSSRQGINYGYTF
TRBJ1-6	TRBV20-1	CSALGQVNSPLHF
TRBJ2-7	TRBV18	CASSPSQNDEQYF
TRBJ1-4	TRBV5-1	CASSSDRGPEKLFF
TRBJ1-4	TRBV7-9	CATPVGGITEKLFF
TRBJ2-3	TRBV20-1	CSASGAPSTDTQYF
TRBJ1-6	TRBV30	CAWSPKVGQSKGSPLHF
TRBJ2-4	TRBV20-1	CSARAITGTSGGSALDIRYF
TRBJ2-5	TRBV7-2	CASRKEGLAGETQYF
TRBJ2-7	TRBV28	CASSPIPGTSGTGEQYF
TRBJ2-3	TRBV28	CASSFLGQGTDTQYF
TRBJ1-1	TRBV11-2	CTSSSTGNTEAFF
TRBJ2-3	TRBV20-1	CSAVGLAEYTDTQYF
TRBJ2-6	TRBV10-3	CAIGQGGSGANVLTF
TRBJ2-4	TRBV7-8	CASSSDRPSRDIQYF
TRBJ2-3	TRBV6-5	CASTQTGGISDTQYF
TRBJ2-7	TRBV6-6	CASSYLGPPYEQYF
TRBJ1-3	TRBV12-3/TRBV12-4	CASSGTSGNTIYF
TRBJ1-1	TRBV6-6	CASSYSMDKGEAFF
TRBJ1-2	TRBV4-2	CASSQDQSNYGYTF
TRBJ2-7	TRBV6-1	CASKGGKTYEQYF
TRBJ2-5	TRBV5-1	CASSPGLAGDKETQYF
TRBJ1-1	TRBV6-2/TRBV6-3	CASSYSGGTEAFF
TRBJ2-1	TRBV10-3	CAIGESGVNEQFF
TRBJ1-5	TRBV28	CASSPPTGARNQPQHF
TRBJ2-3	TRBV30	CAWSNPRDTQYF
TRBJ2-2	TRBV7-3	CASSLVGTGGNGELFF
TRBJ2-1	TRBV12-5	CANRRWGTYNEQFF
TRBJ2-3	TRBV7-2	CASSLEGRGLTDTQYF
TRBJ2-7	TRBV12-3/TRBV12-4	CASRDGRSSYEQYF
TRBJ2-4	TRBV5-6	CASSWKTSGGDIQYF
TRBJ2-7	TRBV4-1	CASSKTSGRLSYEQYF
TRBJ2-4	TRBV28	CASSRTRGLAKNIQYF
TRBJ2-2	TRBV14	CASSQDLGNLRTGELFF
TRBJ1-5	TRBV28	CASRGDGNQPQHF
TRBJ1-1	TRBV24-1	CATSDNTRSEAFF
TRBJ2-5	TRBV20-1	CCASPIAGEQETQYF
TRBJ1-2	TRBV13	CASSPLARPYINYGYTF
TRBJ2-7	TRBV29-1	CSVVEYCEQYF
TRBJ2-7	TRBV5-1	CASSSGTGKNEQYF
TRBJ1-1	TRBV27	CASSLTTAVTGEGNTEAFF
TRBJ1-2	TRBV12-3/TRBV12-4	CASSSTTGGAGYTF
TRBJ1-1	TRBV6-5	CASSYSGTGAFEAFF
TRBJ2-3	TRBV7-9	CASSSRTAYTDTQYF
TRBJ2-1	TRBV14	CASSQVAGDSSYNEQFF
TRBJ1-2	TRBV7-2	CASSRPGQDLYVGYTF
TRBJ2-4	TRBV29-1	CSPLRWPKNIQYF